This TCR beta chain was obtained from a study of blood T cell repertoires in COVID-19. About the research overall: There were acute and convalescent COVID-19 samples, and they came from the United States, Italy and Spain.

This clone was found a few times. The same CDR3 arises from other DNA sequences in this sample as well. This CDR3 has 13 residues. The germline V gene encodes CDR1 SGHRS and CDR2 YFSETQ. Trimming took 5 bases from V and 4 from J, leaving 12 bases between them. Measured with immunoSEQ multiplex PCR; TCRdb has only the in-frame clones, and not every one. In the table there are roughly 350,000 clones, about 85% of which are singletons. Sequenced material: peripheral blood. The J gene is TRBJ1-1, the V gene TRBV5-1, with D possibly matching TRBD1 (5 bases). The sequence came from a woman under 30 with acute or convalescent COVID-19. In DNA, the CDR3 is TGCGCCAGCAGGATGACCGGGGGCACTGAAGCTTTCTTT. Its protein product is CASRMTGGTEAFF. The full variable domain, with the rest looked up from reference TRBV5-1 and TRBJ1-1, is KAGVTQTPRYLIKTRGQQVTLSCSPISGHRSVSWYQQTPGQGLQFLFEYFSETQRNKGNFPGRFSGRQFSNSRSEMNVSTLELGDSALYLCASRMTGGTEAFFGQGTRLTVV.